This TCR beta chain was identified in a study of blood T cells in healthy people across ages. For the second PCR, which ran for about 6 to 11 cycles, a sample-barcoded 5' primer and a J-beta primer mix were used. TCRdb processed the 5' RACE reads anew with MiXCR; each CDR3 protein has one entry. Among around 990,000 distinct CDR3 sequences listed, 35% to 40% were seen once. Extraction yielded at least 6 micrograms of total RNA per sample. The CDR3 consists of 17 residues. Details on this clonotype: One junction end disagrees with the germline gene, perhaps due to a read error.

Input material: blood. The chain recombines TRBV12-3 or TRBV12-4 with TRBJ2-1, with TRBD2 matching over 11 bases. The clonotype was recovered from a man between 18 and 29 years old in good health. The CDR3: CASSSGASGGPYKEQFF. The CDR3 bases are TGTGCCAGCAGTTCCGGGGCTAGCGGGGGGCCTTACAAGGAGCAGTTCTTC.